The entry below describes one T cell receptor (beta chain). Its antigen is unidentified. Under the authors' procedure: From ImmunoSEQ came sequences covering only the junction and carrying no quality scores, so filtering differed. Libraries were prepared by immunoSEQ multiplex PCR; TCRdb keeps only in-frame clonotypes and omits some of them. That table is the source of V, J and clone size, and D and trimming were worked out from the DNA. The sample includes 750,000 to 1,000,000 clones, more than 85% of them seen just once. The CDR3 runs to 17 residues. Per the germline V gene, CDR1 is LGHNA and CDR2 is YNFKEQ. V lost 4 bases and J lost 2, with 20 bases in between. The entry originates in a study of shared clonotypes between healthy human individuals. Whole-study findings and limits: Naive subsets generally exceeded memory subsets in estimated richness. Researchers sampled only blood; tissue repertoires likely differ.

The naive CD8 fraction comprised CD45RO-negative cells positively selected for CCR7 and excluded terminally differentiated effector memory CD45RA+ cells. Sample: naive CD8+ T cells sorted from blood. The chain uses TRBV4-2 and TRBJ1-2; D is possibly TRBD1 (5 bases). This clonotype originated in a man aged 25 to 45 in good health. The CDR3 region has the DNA TGTGCCAGCAGCCCCCAGGGATTAGAGGCGTTAAACTATGGCTACACCTTC. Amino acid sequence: CASSPQGLEALNYGYTF.